In its sample, the clone carrying this T cell receptor beta chain was seen many times. What it binds is unknown. The sample is drawn from a study of human T cells and chemical hapten exposure. Across the whole study: 0.01% DPC was applied to the upper back in patch tests, which were read at 6 days. Study findings and constraints: Those TCRs sitting above 1 in 1000 frequency stayed the same with DPC sensitization.

This CDR3 has 11 residues. Germline V gives CDR1 MDHEN, CDR2 SYDVKM. Trimming cost V 10 bases and J 0 bases, with 6 bases left between them. TCRdb recomputed calls from the RACE reads with MiXCR, one row per CDR3 protein. The sample includes some 400,000 distinct CDR3 sequences, around 4.8% of them seen just once. The time point was: patch test 1, 2 weeks after DPC sensitization. Regarding treatment: therapeutic diphenylcyclopropenone sensitization with weekly scalp DPC. Prior to each patch test being applied, blood was drawn. Those who donated were patients with alopecia, 18 to 70 years of age, and suitable for DPC.

This specimen was whole blood, taken in connection with sensitization to the hapten diphenylcyclopropenone (DPC). This sequence was found in a woman in her forties or fifties with alopecia areata. Some clones in this sample may be carry-over from other donors' samples. This sequence joins TRBV28 and TRBJ1-1; D is uncertain. This chain's CDR3 is CATDMNTEAFF. The CDR3 DNA sequence: TGTGCCACTGATATGAACACTGAAGCTTTCTTT.